In its sample, the clone carrying this TCR beta chain was seen a few times. Per the germline V gene, CDR1 is LNHDA and CDR2 is SQIVND (reference sequence). This CDR3 comprises 14 residues. Trimming took off 2 bases at V and 7 bases at J, with 11 bases between the two ends. The data originate from a study of blood T cell repertoires in COVID-19. For the study at large: Acute-phase and convalescent COVID-19 samples originated in the United States, Italy and Spain.

Participants were aged about 18 to 100 years from some 24 US areas. Membership in each cohort depended on participant-reported clinical history. Each exposed participant met a COVID-19 case in the 2 weeks preceding study entry. Clones were read by immunoSEQ multiplex PCR, and TCRdb kept only the in-frame ones, dropping some. The table has around 150,000 clones, approximately 83% seen once. Sequences were obtained from PBMCs or T cells enriched from blood (not recorded which). This TCR came from a man aged 70 or older who had been exposed to COVID-19. The chain carries TRBV19 and TRBJ2-2; TRBD1 might be the D (6 bases). CDR3 sequence: CASSILNRDGELFF. The CDR3 nucleotides read TGTGCCAGTAGTATACTAAACAGGGACGGGGAGCTGTTTTTT.